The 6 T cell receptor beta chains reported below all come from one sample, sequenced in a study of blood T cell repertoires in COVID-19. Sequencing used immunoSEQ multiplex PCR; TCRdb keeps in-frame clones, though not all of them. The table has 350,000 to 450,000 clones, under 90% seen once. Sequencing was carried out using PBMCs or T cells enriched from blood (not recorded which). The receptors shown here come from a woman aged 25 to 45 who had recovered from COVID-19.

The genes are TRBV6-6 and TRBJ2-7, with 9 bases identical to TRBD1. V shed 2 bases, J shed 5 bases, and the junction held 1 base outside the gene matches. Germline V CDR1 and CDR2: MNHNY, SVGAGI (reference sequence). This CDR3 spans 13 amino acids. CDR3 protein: CASSYGTGNEQYF. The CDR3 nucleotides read TGTGCCAGCAGTTACGGGACAGGGAACGAGCAGTACTTC.

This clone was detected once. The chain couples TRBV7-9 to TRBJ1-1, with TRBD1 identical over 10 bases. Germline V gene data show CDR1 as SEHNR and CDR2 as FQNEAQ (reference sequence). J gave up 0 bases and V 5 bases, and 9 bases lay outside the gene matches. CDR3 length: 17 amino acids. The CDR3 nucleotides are TGTGCCAGCAGCCCTCGGGACAGGGGAGGGATGAACACTGAAGCTTTCTTT. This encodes CASSPRDRGGMNTEAFF.

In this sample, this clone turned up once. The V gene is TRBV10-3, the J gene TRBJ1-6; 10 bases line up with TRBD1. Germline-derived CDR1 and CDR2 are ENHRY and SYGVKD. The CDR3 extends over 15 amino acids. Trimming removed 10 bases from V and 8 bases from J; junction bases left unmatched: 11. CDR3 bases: TGTGCCACTATGCCGACAGGGGGCGATTATTCACCCCTCCACTTT. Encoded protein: CATMPTGGDYSPLHF.

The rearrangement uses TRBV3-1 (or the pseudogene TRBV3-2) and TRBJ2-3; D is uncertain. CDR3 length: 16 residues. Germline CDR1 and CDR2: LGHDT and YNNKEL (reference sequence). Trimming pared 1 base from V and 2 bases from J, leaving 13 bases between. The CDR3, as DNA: TGTGCCAGCAGCCAAGTATCAATCCGCTACACAGATACGCAGTATTTT. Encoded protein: CASSQVSIRYTDTQYF.

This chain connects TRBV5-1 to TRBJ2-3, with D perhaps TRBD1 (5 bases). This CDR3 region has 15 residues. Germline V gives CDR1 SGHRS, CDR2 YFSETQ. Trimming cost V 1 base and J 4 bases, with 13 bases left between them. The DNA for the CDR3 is TGCGCCAGCAGCTTGCTTGGGGCTAAGGCAGATACGCAGTATTTT. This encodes CASSLLGAKADTQYF. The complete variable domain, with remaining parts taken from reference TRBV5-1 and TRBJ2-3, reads KAGVTQTPRYLIKTRGQQVTLSCSPISGHRSVSWYQQTPGQGLQFLFEYFSETQRNKGNFPGRFSGRQFSNSRSEMNVSTLELGDSALYLCASSLLGAKADTQYFGPGTRLTVL.

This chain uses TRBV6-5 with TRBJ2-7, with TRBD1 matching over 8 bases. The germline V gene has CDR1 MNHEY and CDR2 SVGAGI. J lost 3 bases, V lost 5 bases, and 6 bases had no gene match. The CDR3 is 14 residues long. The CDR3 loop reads CASSPTGGIYEQYF. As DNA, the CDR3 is TGTGCCAGCAGTCCTACAGGGGGGATCTACGAGCAGTACTTC.